This T cell receptor (beta chain) was identified during a study of blood T cell repertoires in COVID-19. Method: immunoSEQ multiplex PCR; TCRdb's copy keeps in-frame clones and lacks some. The table lists 200,000 to 300,000 clones, roughly 84% of them singletons. J was trimmed by 10 bases and V by 1 base; bases with no gene match: 19. The CDR3 spans 18 residues. CDR1 is KGHSH, CDR2 LQKENI, per germline. The clonotype was recovered from a middle-aged man who had recovered from COVID-19. The chain uses TRBV18 and TRBJ1-2; TRBD1 matches 9 bases. Sequencing was carried out using peripheral blood. The CDR3 bases are TGTGCCAGCTCACCACTCCATGCAACAGGGGGCCCGGGGTCATCCTACACCTTC. Amino acid sequence: CASSPLHATGGPGSSYTF. The entire variable domain, with the rest obtained from reference TRBV18 and TRBJ1-2, is as follows: NAGVMQNPRHLVRRRGQEARLRCSPMKGHSHVYWYRQLPEEGLKFMVYLQKENIIDESGMPKERFSAEFPKEGPSILRIQQVVRGDSAAYFCASSPLHATGGPGSSYTFGSGTRLTVV.